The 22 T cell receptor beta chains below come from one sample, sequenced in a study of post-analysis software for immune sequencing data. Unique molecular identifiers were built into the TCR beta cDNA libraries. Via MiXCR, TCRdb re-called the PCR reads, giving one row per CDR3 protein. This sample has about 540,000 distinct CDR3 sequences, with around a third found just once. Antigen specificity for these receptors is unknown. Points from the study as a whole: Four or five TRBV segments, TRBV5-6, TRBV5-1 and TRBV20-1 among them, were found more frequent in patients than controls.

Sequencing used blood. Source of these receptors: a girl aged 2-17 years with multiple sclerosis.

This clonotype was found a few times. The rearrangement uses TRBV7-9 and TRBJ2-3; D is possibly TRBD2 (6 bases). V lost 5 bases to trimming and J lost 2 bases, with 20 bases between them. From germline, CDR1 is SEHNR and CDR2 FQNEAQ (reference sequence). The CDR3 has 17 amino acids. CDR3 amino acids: CASSPELGRDPTDTQYF. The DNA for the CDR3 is TGTGCCAGCAGCCCCGAACTAGGGCGGGACCCCACAGATACGCAGTATTTT.

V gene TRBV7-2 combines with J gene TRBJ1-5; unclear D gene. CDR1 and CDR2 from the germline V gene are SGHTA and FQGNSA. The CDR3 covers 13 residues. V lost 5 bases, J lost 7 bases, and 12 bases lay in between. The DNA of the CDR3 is TGTGCCAGCAGCCCGACCCCCTTACAGCCCCAGCATTTT. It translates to CASSPTPLQPQHF.

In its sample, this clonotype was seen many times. CDR3 DNA sequence: TGTGCCACAGGTGATGGGGGACCCCAGTACTTC. It translates to CATGDGGPQYF. The chain has TRBV15 and TRBJ2-5, with D perhaps assigned TRBD1 or TRBD2 (5 bases each). The CDR3 has 11 amino acids. Per the germline V gene, CDR1 is LNHNV and CDR2 is YYDKDF (reference sequence). V was trimmed by 9 bases and J by 9 bases, leaving 14 bases between them.

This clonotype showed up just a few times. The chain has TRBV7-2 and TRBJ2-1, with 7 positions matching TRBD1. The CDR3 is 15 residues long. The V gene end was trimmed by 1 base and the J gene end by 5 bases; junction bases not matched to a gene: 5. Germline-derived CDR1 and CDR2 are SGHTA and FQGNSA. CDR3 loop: CASSLDRGTNNEQFF. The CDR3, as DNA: TGTGCCAGCAGCTTAGACAGGGGCACAAACAATGAGCAGTTCTTC.

This CDR3 is CASSRDPGAANEKLFF. The CDR3 region has the DNA TGCGCCAGTAGCCGGGACCCCGGCGCGGCTAATGAAAAACTGTTTTTT. The chain combines TRBV5-1 with TRBJ1-4; D is possibly TRBD1 (5 bases). Looked up from germline, CDR1 is SGHRS and CDR2 is YFSETQ. The CDR3 covers 16 residues. Trimming removed 8 bases from V and 3 bases from J, with 20 bases in between.

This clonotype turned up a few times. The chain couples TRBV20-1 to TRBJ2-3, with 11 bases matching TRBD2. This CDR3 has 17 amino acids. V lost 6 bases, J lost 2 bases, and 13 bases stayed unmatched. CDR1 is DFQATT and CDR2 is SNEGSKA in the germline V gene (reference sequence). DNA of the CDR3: TGCAGTGCCCGACCTAGCGGGGGGTCTTCCTTCACAGATACGCAGTATTTT. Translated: CSARPSGGSSFTDTQYF.

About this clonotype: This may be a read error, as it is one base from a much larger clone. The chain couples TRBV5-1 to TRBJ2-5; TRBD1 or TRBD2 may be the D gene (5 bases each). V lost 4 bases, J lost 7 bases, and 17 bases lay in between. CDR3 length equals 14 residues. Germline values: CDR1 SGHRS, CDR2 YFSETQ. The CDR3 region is CASSGGRGEGTQYF. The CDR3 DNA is TGCGCCAGCAGCGGAGGAAGGGGTGAAGGGACCCAGTACTTC.

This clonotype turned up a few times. In DNA form, the CDR3 reads TGCGCCAGCAGCTCCGGGACTAGCGTCCCCTCCTACAATGAGCAGTTCTTC. This gives the protein CASSSGTSVPSYNEQFF. The V gene is TRBV5-1, the J gene TRBJ2-1; 10 nucleotides align to TRBD2. Germline trimming cut 3 bases from V and 0 bases from J; bases unmatched to any gene: 6. Germline V gene lookup returns CDR1 SGHRS and CDR2 YFSETQ. CDR3 length: 17 amino acids.

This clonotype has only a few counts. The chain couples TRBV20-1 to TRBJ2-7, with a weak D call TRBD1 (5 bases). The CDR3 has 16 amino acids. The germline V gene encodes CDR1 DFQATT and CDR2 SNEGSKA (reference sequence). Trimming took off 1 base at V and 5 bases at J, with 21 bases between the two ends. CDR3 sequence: CSARALKTQGNHEQYF. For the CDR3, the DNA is TGCAGTGCTAGAGCCTTGAAGACTCAGGGAAACCACGAGCAGTACTTC.

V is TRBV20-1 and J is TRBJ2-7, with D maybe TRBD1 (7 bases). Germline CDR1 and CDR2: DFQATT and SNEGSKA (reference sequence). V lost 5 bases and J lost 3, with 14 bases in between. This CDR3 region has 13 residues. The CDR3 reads CSALAGGRYEQYF. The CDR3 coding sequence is TGCAGTGCTTTGGCAGGGGGGCGCTACGAGCAGTACTTC.

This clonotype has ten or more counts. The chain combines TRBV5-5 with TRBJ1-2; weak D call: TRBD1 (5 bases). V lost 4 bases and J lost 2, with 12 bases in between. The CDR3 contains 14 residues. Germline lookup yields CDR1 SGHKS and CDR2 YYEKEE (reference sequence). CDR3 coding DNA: TGTGCCAGCAGCCCGGGGGTGGGGAACTATGGCTACACCTTC. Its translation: CASSPGVGNYGYTF.

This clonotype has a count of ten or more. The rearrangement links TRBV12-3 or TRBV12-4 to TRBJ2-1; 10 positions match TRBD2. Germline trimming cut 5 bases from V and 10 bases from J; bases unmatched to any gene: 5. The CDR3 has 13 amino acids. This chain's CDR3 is CASSAGTSEEQFF. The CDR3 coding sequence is TGTGCCAGCAGTGCCGGGACTAGCGAAGAGCAGTTCTTC.

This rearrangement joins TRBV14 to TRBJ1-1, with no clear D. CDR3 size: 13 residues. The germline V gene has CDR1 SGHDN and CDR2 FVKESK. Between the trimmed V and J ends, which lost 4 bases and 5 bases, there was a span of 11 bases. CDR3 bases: TGTGCCAGCAGCCCTGTCAGGAGGACTGAAGCTTTCTTT. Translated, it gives CASSPVRRTEAFF.

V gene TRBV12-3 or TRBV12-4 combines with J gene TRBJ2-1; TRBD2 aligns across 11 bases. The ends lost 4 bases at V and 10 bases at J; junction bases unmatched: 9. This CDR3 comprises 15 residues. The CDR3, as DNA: TGTGCCAGCAGTTCTACTAGCGGGGGCCCGGGGGAGCAGTTCTTC. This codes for CASSSTSGGPGEQFF.

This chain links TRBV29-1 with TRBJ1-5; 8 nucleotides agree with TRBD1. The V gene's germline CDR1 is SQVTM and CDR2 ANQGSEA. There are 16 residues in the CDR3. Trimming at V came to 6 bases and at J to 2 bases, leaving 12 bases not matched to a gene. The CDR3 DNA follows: TGCAGCGTCGTGCCGAGACAGGGGAGAGGCAATCAGCCCCAGCATTTT. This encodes CSVVPRQGRGNQPQHF.

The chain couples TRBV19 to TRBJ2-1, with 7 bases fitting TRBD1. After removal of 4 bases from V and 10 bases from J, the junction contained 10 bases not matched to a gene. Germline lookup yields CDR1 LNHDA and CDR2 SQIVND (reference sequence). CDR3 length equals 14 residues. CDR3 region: CASSTHRGTVEQFF. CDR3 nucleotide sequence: TGTGCCAGTAGTACCCATCGTGGGACAGTCGAGCAGTTCTTC.

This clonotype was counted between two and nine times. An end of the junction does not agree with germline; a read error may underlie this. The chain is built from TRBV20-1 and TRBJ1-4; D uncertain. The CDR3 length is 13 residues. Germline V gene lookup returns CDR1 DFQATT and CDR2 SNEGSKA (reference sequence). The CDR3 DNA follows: TGCAGTGCTAGAGGGGATAATAATGAAAAACGGTTTTTT. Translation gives CSARGDNNEKRFF.

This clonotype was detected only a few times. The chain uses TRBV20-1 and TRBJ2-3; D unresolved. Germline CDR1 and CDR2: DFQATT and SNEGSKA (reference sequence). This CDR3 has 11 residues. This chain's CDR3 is CSVLSTDTQYF. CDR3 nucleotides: TGCAGCGTCTTAAGCACAGATACGCAGTATTTT.

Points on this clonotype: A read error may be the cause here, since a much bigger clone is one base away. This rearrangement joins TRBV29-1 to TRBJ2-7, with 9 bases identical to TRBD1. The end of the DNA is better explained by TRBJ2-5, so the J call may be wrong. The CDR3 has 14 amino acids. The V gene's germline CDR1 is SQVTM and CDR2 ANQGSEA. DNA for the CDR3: TGCAGCGCTGCACAACAGGGGGCGAGGGAGACCCAGTACTTC. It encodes CSAAQQGARETQYF.

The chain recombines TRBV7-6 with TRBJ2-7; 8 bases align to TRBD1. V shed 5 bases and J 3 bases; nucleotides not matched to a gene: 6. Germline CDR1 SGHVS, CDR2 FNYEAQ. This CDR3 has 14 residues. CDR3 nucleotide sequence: TGTGCCAGCAGCCCGGACAGGGCTCACTACGAGCAGTACTTC. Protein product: CASSPDRAHYEQYF.

CDR3 bases: TGCAGTGCTAGAGATCCTTCTAGCGGGGGGGCCTACGAGCAGTACTTC. This encodes CSARDPSSGGAYEQYF. The chain links TRBV20-1 to TRBJ2-7; TRBD2 matches at 12 bases. Germline CDR1 DFQATT, CDR2 SNEGSKA (reference sequence). CDR3 length equals 16 residues. The ends lost 0 bases at V and 2 bases at J; junction bases unmatched: 5.

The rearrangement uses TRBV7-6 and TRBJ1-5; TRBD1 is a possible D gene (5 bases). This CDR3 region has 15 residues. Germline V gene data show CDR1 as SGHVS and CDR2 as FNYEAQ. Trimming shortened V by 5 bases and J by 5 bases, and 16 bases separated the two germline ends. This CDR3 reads CASSLTSQGDQPQHF. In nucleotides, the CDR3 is TGTGCCAGCAGCCTGACTTCCCAAGGGGATCAGCCCCAGCATTTT.